What follows are 26 T cell receptor beta chains derived from one specimen sequenced in a study of T-cell memory formation after mild COVID-19. TCRdb redid the calling of the 5' RACE reads with MiXCR, one entry per CDR3 protein. The sample carries fewer than 400,000 distinct CDR3 sequences, over 10% recorded once. Source material: PBMCs or a T cell subset sorted from them (not recorded which). The source is a man younger than 35 who had mild COVID-19 (a few samples of this study predate the infection). Cell type and time point are not known.

The chain links TRBV7-2 to TRBJ2-5; 8 positions match TRBD2. CDR3 length: 15 amino acids. The V gene end was trimmed by 2 bases and the J gene end by 5 bases; junction bases not matched to a gene: 7. Germline values: CDR1 SGHTA, CDR2 FQGNSA. The CDR3 here is CASSLQRGRSETQYF. The DNA for the CDR3 is TGTGCCAGCAGCTTACAGCGGGGGCGCAGTGAGACCCAGTACTTC.

The V gene is TRBV11-2, the J gene TRBJ2-7; perhaps TRBD1 as D (6 bases). V lost 1 base and J lost 2, with 18 bases in between. Germline V CDR1 and CDR2: SGHAT, FQNNGV. The CDR3 is made up of 17 amino acids. The chain's CDR3 is CASSLGGYTGIPYEQYF. The CDR3 DNA sequence: TGTGCCAGCAGCTTAGGGGGATATACAGGGATTCCCTACGAGCAGTACTTC.

This clonotype was found a few times. V usage is TRBV6-6 and J usage is TRBJ2-3, with a weak D call TRBD1 (6 bases). Germline V gene sequence: CDR1 MNHNY, CDR2 SVGAGI (reference sequence). V was shortened by 10 bases and J by 2 bases, with 25 bases between the two germline ends. This CDR3 contains 17 residues. The CDR3 loop is CATISAGTRFSTDTQYF. CDR3 nucleotides: TGTGCCACCATCTCGGCCGGGACAAGGTTTTCCACAGATACGCAGTATTTT.

This clonotype was picked up a small number of times. The chain uses TRBV27 and TRBJ1-2; TRBD1 agrees at 7 bases. V gave up 2 bases and J gave up 0 bases; unmatched junction bases: 3. Germline V gene sequence: CDR1 MNHEY, CDR2 SMNVEV (reference sequence). The CDR3 contains 15 residues. The CDR3 loop reads CASSLIGGPNYGYTF. CDR3 coding DNA: TGTGCCAGCAGTTTAATAGGGGGCCCTAACTATGGCTACACCTTC.

J is TRBJ1-1 and V is TRBV10-3, with 7 bases fitting TRBD1. Germline V gene sequence: CDR1 ENHRY, CDR2 SYGVKD. With 10 bases clipped from V and 0 bases from J, the junction kept 8 bases outside the gene matches. CDR3 size: 14 residues. The CDR3 region has the DNA TGTGCCACCTGGGACAGATTCATGAACACTGAAGCTTTCTTT. This gives the protein CATWDRFMNTEAFF.

This clonotype was counted ten times or more. The chain joins TRBV7-2 to TRBJ2-4, with D perhaps matching TRBD2 (6 bases). V was cut by 7 bases and J by 1 base, with 8 bases left in between. Germline CDR1 is SGHTA and CDR2 is FQGNSA. The CDR3 extends over 13 amino acids. CDR3 protein: CASKGRAKNIQYF. The CDR3 coding sequence is TGTGCCAGCAAGGGGAGGGCCAAAAACATTCAGTACTTC.

This clonotype has just a few counts. The genes are TRBV19 and TRBJ2-1; D gene unclear. Germline V gene lookup returns CDR1 LNHDA and CDR2 SQIVND (reference sequence). Deletions cut 4 bases from V and 0 bases from J, with 7 bases between. There are 14 residues in the CDR3. CDR3 in DNA: TGTGCCAGTAGTAACCGGGCCTCCTACAATGAGCAGTTCTTC. It translates to CASSNRASYNEQFF.

This clonotype was found a few times. The chain couples TRBV4-1 to TRBJ2-3, with 8 nucleotides matching TRBD1. The CDR3 is 14 amino acids. The J segment lost 5 bases and the V segment lost 3 bases, leaving 4 bases of the junction unmatched. Germline CDR1 is MGHRA and CDR2 is YSYEKL. The CDR3 here is CASSQTGVVDTQYF. The DNA of the CDR3 is TGCGCCAGCAGCCAGACAGGGGTGGTAGATACGCAGTATTTT.

This chain connects TRBV11-2 to TRBJ2-5; 12 nucleotides match TRBD2. With 5 bases clipped from V and 5 bases from J, the junction kept 6 bases outside the gene matches. Germline V gives CDR1 SGHAT, CDR2 FQNNGV. This CDR3 has 15 amino acids. This chain's CDR3 is CASSQTSGGGETQYF. The CDR3 nucleotides read TGTGCCAGCAGCCAGACTAGCGGGGGTGGTGAGACCCAGTACTTC.

This clonotype was counted between two and nine times. The V gene is TRBV7-6, the J gene TRBJ2-7; no firm D call. V was cut by 5 bases and J by 0 bases, with 11 bases left in between. CDR3 length equals 14 residues. CDR1 SGHVS and CDR2 FNYEAQ come from the germline V gene. CDR3 DNA sequence: TGTGCCAGCAGCGCCCTAGGTGCCTCCTACGAGCAGTACTTC. Translated: CASSALGASYEQYF.

The chain carries TRBV9 and TRBJ2-3, with 7 bases aligning to TRBD2. This CDR3 has 15 amino acids. The V gene's germline CDR1 is SGDLS and CDR2 YYNGEE. V lost 4 bases to trimming and J lost 3 bases; unmatched junction nucleotides: 8. CDR3 loop: CASSPGAGETDTQYF. CDR3 sequence (DNA): TGTGCCAGCAGCCCCGGCGCGGGGGAAACAGATACGCAGTATTTT.

CDR3 protein: CASKLGTGGLGEQFF. DNA of the CDR3: TGTGCCAGCAAGCTCGGGACAGGGGGCTTGGGTGAGCAGTTCTTC. This chain connects TRBV7-9 to TRBJ2-1; 12 bases are a match to TRBD1. This CDR3 is built from 15 residues. Germline-derived CDR1 and CDR2 are SEHNR and FQNEAQ (reference sequence). With 7 bases clipped from V and 9 bases from J, the junction kept 10 bases outside the gene matches.

This clonotype came up a few times. The V and J genes are TRBV21-1 and TRBJ1-4. TRBV21-1 corresponds to a pseudogene. The length of the CDR3 is 8 residues. The CDR3 DNA follows: TGCATGCAAACGCTACTGTTTTTT. Its protein is CMQTLLFF.

The chain has TRBV12-3 or TRBV12-4 and TRBJ1-6, with D uncertain. The CDR3 is made up of 12 amino acids. Trimming pared 6 bases from V and 9 bases from J, leaving 9 bases between. The CDR3 DNA sequence: TGTGCCAGCAGCATCCTTGGTTCACCCCTCCACTTT. It encodes CASSILGSPLHF.

There are many counts of this clonotype. J is TRBJ1-6 and V is TRBV12-3 or TRBV12-4; 8 nucleotides line up with TRBD1. The CDR3 contains 14 residues. Trimming at V came to 6 bases and at J to 11 bases, leaving 9 bases not matched to a gene. Here the CDR3 reads CASSPDREYPPLHF. In DNA form, the CDR3 reads TGTGCCAGCAGCCCGGACAGGGAGTACCCACCCCTCCACTTT.

V and J are TRBV6-5 and TRBJ2-1, with TRBD2 matching 10 bases. Per the germline V gene, CDR1 is MNHEY and CDR2 is SVGAGI. V trimming: 5 bases; J trimming: 4 bases; junction bases outside the gene matches: 5. The CDR3 spans 15 residues. The CDR3 DNA is TGTGCCAGCAGTGAACTAGCGGGGACATACAATGAGCAGTTCTTC. As protein: CASSELAGTYNEQFF.

The chain couples TRBV11-2 to TRBJ2-7, with D tentatively TRBD2 (5 bases). Germline lookup yields CDR1 SGHAT and CDR2 FQNNGV. The germline V and J ends were trimmed by 5 bases and 1 base, with 12 bases remaining between them. The CDR3 extends over 14 amino acids. For the CDR3, the DNA is TGTGCCAGCAGCCCGACGAGGGTGTCCTACGAGCAGTACTTC. It encodes CASSPTRVSYEQYF.

This chain uses TRBV9 with TRBJ1-1; TRBD1 is a possible D gene (5 bases). This CDR3 spans 14 amino acids. V dropped 4 bases and J dropped 9 bases, with 19 bases sitting between them. CDR1 and CDR2 (germline): SGDLS, YYNGEE. This CDR3 reads CASSPISGTEKAFF. In nucleotides, the CDR3 is TGTGCCAGCAGCCCAATCTCGGGGACTGAAAAAGCTTTCTTT.

This clonotype has more than one count but fewer than ten. V usage is TRBV7-2 and J usage is TRBJ2-5; 8 bases map to TRBD2. There are 15 residues in the CDR3. The V gene's germline CDR1 is SGHTA and CDR2 FQGNSA. The V and J ends lost 6 bases and 2 bases, in that order; junction bases with no gene match: 8. CDR3 sequence reads: CASRGNSGAQETQYF. The CDR3 DNA reads TGTGCCAGCAGGGGTAATAGCGGGGCTCAAGAGACCCAGTACTTC.

J is TRBJ2-2 and V is TRBV7-3, with 7 bases matching TRBD1. V dropped 4 bases and J dropped 4; count of bases not matched to a gene: 3. CDR1 and CDR2 from the germline V gene are SGHTA and FQGTGA. This CDR3 has 14 amino acids. The CDR3 loop is CASSSGQATGELFF. In nucleotides, the CDR3 is TGTGCCAGCAGCTCCGGACAGGCCACCGGGGAGCTGTTTTTT.

The chain carries TRBV7-9 and TRBJ2-1, with 8 bases fitting TRBD2. Germline V lookup: CDR1 SEHNR, CDR2 FQNEAQ (reference sequence). The length of the CDR3 is 16 residues. J gave up 5 bases and V 1 base, and 7 bases lay outside the gene matches. This chain's CDR3 is CASSLELAGPNNEQFF. As DNA, the CDR3 is TGTGCCAGCAGCTTAGAGTTAGCGGGGCCGAACAATGAGCAGTTCTTC.

There are a few counts of this clonotype. This chain links TRBV5-6 with TRBJ1-2; D is possibly TRBD1 (6 bases). The CDR3 loop spans 15 amino acids. From germline, CDR1 is SGHDT and CDR2 YYEEEE. Trimming removed 4 bases from V and 2 bases from J, with 15 bases in between. This CDR3 is CASSVGGSVNYGYTF. CDR3 sequence (DNA): TGTGCCAGCAGCGTAGGGGGGAGTGTCAACTATGGCTACACCTTC.

The chain employs TRBV12-3 or TRBV12-4 and TRBJ2-7; 7 nucleotides agree with TRBD2. This CDR3 comprises 13 residues. The junction had 6 bases not matched to a gene; V was cut back by 3 bases and J by 7 bases. The CDR3 coding sequence is TGTGCCAGCAGTTTCGGGGGGTTCCTTGAGCAGTACTTC. Amino acid sequence: CASSFGGFLEQYF.

The genes are TRBV6-5 and TRBJ2-7; the D gene is possibly TRBD2 (6 bases). Trimming removed 2 bases from V and 4 bases from J, with 15 bases in between. Germline assignment: CDR1 MNHEY and CDR2 SVGAGI. CDR3 length: 15 residues. Here the CDR3 reads CASSYLSEGNYEQYF. In DNA, the CDR3 is TGTGCCAGCAGTTACCTCTCGGAGGGGAATTACGAGCAGTACTTC.

This chain connects TRBV5-1 to TRBJ2-1; 10 positions agree with TRBD2. V trimming: 0 bases; J trimming: 5 bases; junction bases outside the gene matches: 5. Germline V gene lookup returns CDR1 SGHRS and CDR2 YFSETQ. CDR3 length: 16 residues. The CDR3 spells CASSLEYLAGDNEQFF. In nucleotides, the CDR3 is TGCGCCAGCAGCTTGGAGTACCTAGCGGGGGACAATGAGCAGTTCTTC.

There are a few counts of this clonotype. V is TRBV11-2 and J is TRBJ1-6; D call uncertain. The germline V gene encodes CDR1 SGHAT and CDR2 FQNNGV. V lost 5 bases and J 14 bases, leaving 13 bases between the germline ends. The CDR3 has 12 amino acids. CDR3 nucleotide sequence: TGTGCCAGCAGCGTATCTCCCTTGACCCTCCACTTT. It encodes CASSVSPLTLHF. Together with reference TRBV11-2 and TRBJ1-6, the CDR3 gives the full variable domain: EAGVAQSPRYKIIEKRQSVAFWCNPISGHATLYWYQQILGQGPKLLIQFQNNGVVDDSQLPKDRFSAERLKGVDSTLKIQPAKLEDSAVYLCASSVSPLTLHFGNGTRLTVT.